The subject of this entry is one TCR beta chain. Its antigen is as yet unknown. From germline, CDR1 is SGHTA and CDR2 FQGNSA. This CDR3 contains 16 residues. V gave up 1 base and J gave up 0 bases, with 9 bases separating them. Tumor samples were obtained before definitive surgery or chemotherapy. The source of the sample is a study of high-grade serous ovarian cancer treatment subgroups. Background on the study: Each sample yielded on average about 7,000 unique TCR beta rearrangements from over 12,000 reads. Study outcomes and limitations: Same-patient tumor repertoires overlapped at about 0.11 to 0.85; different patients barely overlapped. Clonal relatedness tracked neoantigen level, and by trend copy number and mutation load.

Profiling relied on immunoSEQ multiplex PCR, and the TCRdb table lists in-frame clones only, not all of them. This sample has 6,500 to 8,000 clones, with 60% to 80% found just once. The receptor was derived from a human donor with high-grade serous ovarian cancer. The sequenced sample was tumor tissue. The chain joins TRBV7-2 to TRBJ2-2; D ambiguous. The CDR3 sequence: CASSLEIGSNTGELFF. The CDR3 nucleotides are TGTGCCAGCAGCTTAGAGATCGGCTCGAACACCGGGGAGCTGTTTTTT. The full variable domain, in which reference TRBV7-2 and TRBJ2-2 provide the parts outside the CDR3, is GAGVSQSPSNKVTEKGKDVELRCDPISGHTALYWYRQSLGQGLEFLIYFQGNSAPDKSGLPSDRFSAERTGGSVSTLTIQRTQQEDSAVYLCASSLEIGSNTGELFFGEGSRLTVL.